This T cell receptor beta chain came from a study of siplizumab effects on memory and regulatory T cells (dated by TCRdb to 2018 to 2020). Some background on the complete study: The study looked at the effect of siplizumab, an anti-CD2 antibody, on alloreactive T-cell subsets in allogeneic mixed lymphocyte reactions made from human PBMCs.

Library creation used the immunoSEQ multiplex PCR assay. The deep sequencing platform assayed around 10^5 TCR templates per sample. Genomic DNA extracted from sorted T cells was the material used for TCRbeta CDR3 sequencing. In the paper's pipeline: The R programming language was used for clonal analysis of TCRbeta CDR3 data. Alloreactive CD4+ and CD8+ clones were identified by comparing unstimulated samples to CFSE-low samples taken after the reaction. By matching sequences to the repertoires of sorted unstimulated Treg and non-Treg cells, each alloreactive CD4+ clone was assigned a regulatory or non-regulatory origin. TCRdb carries this immuneACCESS record with in-frame sequences only. Its versions omit some clonotypes, under half of them owing to an unresolved V gene in the studies checked, with the rest unexplained. V and J calls and clone size follow that table, whereas D and trimming were derived from the DNA. This sample is represented by about 100,000 clones; roughly 94% of them were singletons. About 1.2% of the sample rests with the top ten.

Comments on this clone: It has no known antigen specificity. The input lacks base qualities; no much larger clone sits a single base away.

Cut back by 6 bases and 2 bases, the V and J ends lie 10 bases apart. The germline V gene yields MNHNS for CDR1 and SASEGT for CDR2. The cysteine opens and the phenylalanine closes a CDR3 of 13 amino acids. This entry keeps only the CDR3 DNA: 39 bases, framed from base 1. TCRbeta CDR3 sequencing was performed on sorted unstimulated T cells and on proliferating T cells recovered from mixed lymphocyte reactions. Fresh whole blood from more than 9 HLA-typed healthy donors served as the source for isolating PBMCs. Unstimulated CD4+ non-regulatory T cells were FACS-sorted to map the origin of alloreactive clones. Study-level results and caveats: Siplizumab significantly reduced the cumulative frequency of alloreactive sequences traceable to unstimulated CD4+ memory T cells. Among mappable alloreactive CD4+ clones, an average Treg-derived fraction of 68.8% was observed with siplizumab, compared with roughly 25% in control reactions. A naive or memory phenotype could not be assigned to roughly 80-96% of proliferating CD4+ or CD8+ clones. Unstimulated naive T cells appeared to be more diverse than memory T cells, and naive cells seemed to make a substantial contribution to the alloresponse. Sequences below about 10^-5 frequency were poorly captured, so only a minor fraction of alloreactive clones could be mapped to unstimulated subsets. The suppressive function of proliferating Tregs from siplizumab cultures was not functionally confirmed.

The rearrangement joined TRBV6-1 to TRBJ1-1; the D gene assignment is ambiguous. Sequenced material: non-Treg CD4+ T cells sorted from blood. The cell subset or site label here, explained by the study, means: FACS-sorted unstimulated CD4+ non-regulatory T cells. The TCR was taken from a human donor in good health. In nucleotide form, the sequence is TGTGCCAGCAGCCCGGGTAGCAACACTGAAGCTTTCTTT. Translation gives CASSPGSNTEAFF.